These T cell receptor beta chains were read from a single sample in a study of blood T cell repertoires in COVID-19. The assay was immunoSEQ multiplex PCR, and TCRdb's table has in-frame clones only and misses some. The sample has some 190,000 clones, roughly 80% seen once. Sequencing input: peripheral blood. The origin of the receptors is a woman older than 75 with COVID-19, enrolled during active disease. CDR3s include the opening cysteine and the closing phenylalanine or tryptophan. A D gene is named only where the DNA matches it firmly. Not all rows give a size; the values are once, few, many and, for expanded clones, a class.

D | J | size | V | DNA | CDR3
TRBD1 | TRBJ2-7 | NA | TRBV3-1/TRBV3-2 | TGTGCCAGCAGTACCGGGACAGGGGCTTACGAGCAGTACTTC | CASSTGTGAYEQYF
NA | TRBJ2-7 | NA | TRBV20-1 | TGCAGTGCTAGTCCAGGTCCGCCCTACGAGCAGTACTTC | CSASPGPPYEQYF
NA | TRBJ2-7 | NA | TRBV6-1 | TGTGCCAGCAGTGATCAGGGGAGTCAGCAGTACTTC | CASSDQGSQQYF
NA | TRBJ1-4 | NA | TRBV2 | TGTGCCAGCAGTGAGGGGGGGGGTCCGCTGTTTTTT | CASSEGGGPLFF
TRBD1 | TRBJ1-2 | NA | TRBV5-1 | TGCGCCAGCAGCATAACAGGGGGCGCTGACTATGGCTACACCTTC | CASSITGGADYGYTF
TRBD2 | TRBJ2-3 | NA | TRBV4-1 | TGCGCCAGCAGCCGAATAGCCCCTAGCGGAGTACCAGATACGCAGTATTTT | CASSRIAPSGVPDTQYF
NA | TRBJ1-1 | few | TRBV5-1 | TGCGCCAGCAGCTTGGACAGGGTGAACACTGAAGCTTTCTTT | CASSLDRVNTEAFF
TRBD1 | TRBJ1-2 | NA | TRBV29-1 | TGCAGCGCCGGGACAGGCTTCCGCTATGGCTACACCTTC | CSAGTGFRYGYTF
NA | TRBJ1-4 | few | TRBV4-1 | TGCGCCAGCAGTCTACAGGGTGGGGGTAATGAAAAACTGTTTTTT | CASSLQGGGNEKLFF
NA | TRBJ2-1 | NA | TRBV28 | TGTGCCAGCAGCCAAACAGGGAATGAGCAGTTCTTC | CASSQTGNEQFF
TRBD2 | TRBJ2-2 | NA | TRBV19 | TGTGCCAGTCGGGAGGGAGGGAACACCGGGGAGCTGTTTTTT | CASREGGNTGELFF
TRBD1 | TRBJ1-1 | NA | TRBV9 | TGTGCCAGCAGTCCAGGGGGCAACACTGAAGCTTTCTTT | CASSPGGNTEAFF
NA | TRBJ2-1 | NA | TRBV6-5 | TGTGCCAGCAGTTACTCCGAAGCACCTTTTAGCGGCGAGCAGTTCTTC | CASSYSEAPFSGEQFF
TRBD1 | TRBJ2-1 | NA | TRBV6-5 | TGTGCCAGCAAAGCCCGGGACAGCGTCAACAATGAGCAGTTCTTC | CASKARDSVNNEQFF
TRBD1 | TRBJ1-2 | NA | TRBV5-1 | TGCGCCAGCAGAGCCGGGACAGGGGGCGATGGCTACACCTTC | CASRAGTGGDGYTF
TRBD1 | TRBJ1-1 | NA | TRBV6-5 | TGTGCCAGCAGTTACATGACAGGGGGCTGGGGCACTGAAGCTTTCTTT | CASSYMTGGWGTEAFF
NA | TRBJ1-2 | NA | TRBV27 | TGTGCCAGCAGTTTCACAGGTTTGGATGGCTACACCTTC | CASSFTGLDGYTF
NA | TRBJ1-4 | NA | TRBV7-2 | TGTGCCAGCAGCAACGGACAGATTGAAAAACTGTTTTTT | CASSNGQIEKLFF
NA | TRBJ2-7 | NA | TRBV5-5 | TGTGCCAGCAGCTTGGTCGGGAGTCAGTACTTC | CASSLVGSQYF
TRBD2 | TRBJ2-5 | NA | TRBV3-1/TRBV3-2 | TGTGCCAGCAGCCAAGTTAGCGGGGGCTACCAAGAGACCCAGTACTTC | CASSQVSGGYQETQYF
TRBD1 | TRBJ2-7 | NA | TRBV19 | TGTGCCAGTAGCTGGGACGGGACAGGGGGCGGCGAGCAGTACTTC | CASSWDGTGGGEQYF
NA | TRBJ1-3 | NA | TRBV20-1 | TGCAGTGCTAGTAACAGAGATCGCTCTGGAAACACCATATATTTT | CSASNRDRSGNTIYF
NA | TRBJ2-6 | NA | TRBV11-3 | TGTGCCAGCAGCCCAGGCGGGGCTGCCCGGGACTCTGGGGCCAACGTCCTGACTTTC | CASSPGGAARDSGANVLTF
TRBD2 | TRBJ2-1 | NA | TRBV5-1 | TGCGCCAGCAGCTTTACGAGCGGGATTGCGGCGAGTGAGCAGTTCTTC | CASSFTSGIAASEQFF
NA | TRBJ2-3 | NA | TRBV7-3 | TGTGCCAGCAGTGACTCCCTCACAGATACGCAGTATTTT | CASSDSLTDTQYF
NA | TRBJ1-2 | NA | TRBV7-9 | TGTGCCAGCAGCCCATCGGGGGGCGGCTATGGCTACACCTTC | CASSPSGGGYGYTF
NA | TRBJ1-3 | NA | TRBV11-2 | TGTGCCACCACCCCCTTGAGGGCTTCAGGAAACACCATATATTTT | CATTPLRASGNTIYF
NA | TRBJ2-4 | NA | TRBV2 | TGTGCCAGCAGTGAGCGGGCCTTAGCCAAAAACATTCAGTACTTC | CASSERALAKNIQYF
TRBD1 | TRBJ1-2 | NA | TRBV3-1/TRBV3-2 | TGTGCCAGCAGCCAGCCAGGGGGTGGCTACACCTTC | CASSQPGGGYTF
NA | TRBJ1-5 | NA | TRBV28 | TGTGCCAGCAGCCGTGACCCCGGGGGCAATCAGCCCCAGCATTTT | CASSRDPGGNQPQHF
NA | TRBJ1-1 | NA | TRBV5-1 | TGCGCCAGCAGCTTCGGTGGTGTACGGTCGGACACTGAAGCTTTCTTT | CASSFGGVRSDTEAFF
NA | TRBJ1-1 | once | TRBV6-5 | TGTGCCAGCAGCCTGACAGAAAAGAACACTGAAGCTTTCTTT | CASSLTEKNTEAFF
NA | TRBJ1-6 | NA | TRBV28 | TGTGCCAGCAACCAGCCCCAGGGCGGTTCACCCCTCCACTTT | CASNQPQGGSPLHF
TRBD2 | TRBJ2-1 | NA | TRBV3-1/TRBV3-2 | TGTGCCAGCAGCCTAGCGGGGGGCCCCGCCCACTACAATGAGCAGTTCTTC | CASSLAGGPAHYNEQFF
NA | TRBJ1-1 | NA | TRBV7-2 | TGTGCCAGCAGCTCACAGGGAGGGGACGGAGCTTTCTTT | CASSSQGGDGAFF
TRBD1 | TRBJ1-4 | NA | TRBV5-1 | TGCGCCAGCAGCTTCGGGACAGCAGAACCAACTAATGAAAAACTGTTTTTT | CASSFGTAEPTNEKLFF
TRBD1 | TRBJ1-5 | NA | TRBV28 | TGTGCCAGCAGTTTGGGTGGGACAGGCAACAATCAGCCCCAGCATTTT | CASSLGGTGNNQPQHF
NA | TRBJ1-1 | NA | TRBV5-5 | TGTGCCAGCAGCTTGTCGGGGGACACTGAAGCTTTCTTT | CASSLSGDTEAFF
NA | TRBJ1-1 | NA | TRBV15 | TGTGCCACCAAGTGGGGGCGGAGTGGGAACACTGAAGCTTTCTTT | CATKWGRSGNTEAFF
TRBD1 | TRBJ1-3 | NA | TRBV6-5 | TGTGCCAGCAGTACAGGGGGCTTCGAAAACACCATATATTTT | CASSTGGFENTIYF
NA | TRBJ1-2 | NA | TRBV6-4 | TGTGCCATCCCGCTAATTGAAAACAGAACTAACTATGGCTACACCTTC | CAIPLIENRTNYGYTF
TRBD2 | TRBJ2-5 | NA | TRBV11-1 | TGTGCCAGCAGTTTACAAAGGACTAGCATTGGAGAGACCCAGTACTTC | CASSLQRTSIGETQYF
TRBD1 | TRBJ2-1 | many | TRBV29-1 | TGCAGCGAATCCTCGGACAGGGTGAATGAGCAGTTCTTC | CSESSDRVNEQFF
NA | TRBJ2-3 | NA | TRBV7-6 | TGTGCCAGCAGCTTAGACTTTACAGATACGCAGTATTTT | CASSLDFTDTQYF
NA | TRBJ1-4 | NA | TRBV18 | TGTGCCAGCTCAACGACAGTTGATAATGAAAAACTGTTTTTT | CASSTTVDNEKLFF
TRBD2 | TRBJ2-5 | NA | TRBV9 | TGTGCCAGCAGCGTAGCTCCCCTAGCGGGGCCGGAGACCCAGTACTTC | CASSVAPLAGPETQYF